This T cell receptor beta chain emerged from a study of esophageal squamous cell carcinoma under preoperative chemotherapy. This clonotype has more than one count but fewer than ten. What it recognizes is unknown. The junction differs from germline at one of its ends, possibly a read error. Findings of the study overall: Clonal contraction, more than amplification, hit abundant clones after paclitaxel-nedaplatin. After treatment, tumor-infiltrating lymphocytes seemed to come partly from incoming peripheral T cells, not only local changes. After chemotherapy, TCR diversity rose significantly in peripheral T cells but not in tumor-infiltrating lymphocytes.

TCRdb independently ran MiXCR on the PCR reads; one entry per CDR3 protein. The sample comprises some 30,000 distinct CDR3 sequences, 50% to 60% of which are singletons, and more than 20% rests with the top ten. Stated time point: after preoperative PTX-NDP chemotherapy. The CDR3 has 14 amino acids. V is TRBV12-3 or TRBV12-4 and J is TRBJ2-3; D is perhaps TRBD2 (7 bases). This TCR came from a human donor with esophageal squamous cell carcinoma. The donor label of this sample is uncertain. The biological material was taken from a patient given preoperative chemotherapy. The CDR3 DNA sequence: TGTGCGGGCAGAGGGGGGGGTGGCACAGATACCCAGTACTTT. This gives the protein CAGRGGGGTDTQYF.